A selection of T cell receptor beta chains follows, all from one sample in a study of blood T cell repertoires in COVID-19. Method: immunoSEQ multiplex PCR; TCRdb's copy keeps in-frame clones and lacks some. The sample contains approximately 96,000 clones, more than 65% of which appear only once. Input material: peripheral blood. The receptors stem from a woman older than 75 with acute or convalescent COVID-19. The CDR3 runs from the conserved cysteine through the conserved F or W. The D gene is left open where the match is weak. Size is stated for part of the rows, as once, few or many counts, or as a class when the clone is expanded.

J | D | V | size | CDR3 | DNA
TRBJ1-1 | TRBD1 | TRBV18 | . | CASSPGRGRMSTEAFF | TGTGCCAGCTCACCAGGCAGGGGGCGCATGAGCACTGAAGCTTTCTTT
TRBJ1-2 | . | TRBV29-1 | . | CSVSPLGQFYIYGYTF | TGCAGCGTCTCCCCCCTTGGACAATTTTATATCTATGGCTACACCTTC
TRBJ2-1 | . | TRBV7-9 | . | CASSLELEQFF | TGTGCCAGCAGCCTCGAGCTTGAGCAGTTCTTC
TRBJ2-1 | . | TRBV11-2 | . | CASSQDFDNEQFF | TGTGCCAGCAGCCAGGACTTCGACAATGAGCAGTTCTTC
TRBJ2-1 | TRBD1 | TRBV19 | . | CATLKGQSYNEQFF | TGTGCCACTCTCAAGGGACAGTCCTACAATGAGCAGTTCTTC
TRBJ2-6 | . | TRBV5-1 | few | CASSLALSGANVLTF | TGCGCCAGCAGCTTGGCCTTATCTGGGGCCAACGTCCTGACTTTC
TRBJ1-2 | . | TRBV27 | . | CASSLRTDANYGYTF | TGTGCCAGCAGTCTCCGGACAGATGCTAACTATGGCTACACCTTC
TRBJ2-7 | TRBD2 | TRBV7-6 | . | CASTPTSGGRYEQYF | TGTGCCAGCACCCCCACTAGCGGGGGTAGGTACGAGCAGTACTTC
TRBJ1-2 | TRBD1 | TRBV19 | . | CASTSGDRGFGYTF | TGTGCCAGTACCTCAGGGGACAGGGGATTTGGCTACACCTTC
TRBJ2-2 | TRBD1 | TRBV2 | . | CAGRTGGTGELFF | TGTGCCGGCAGGACAGGGGGCACCGGGGAGCTGTTTTTT
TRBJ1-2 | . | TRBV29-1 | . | CSVAQGGNSGGYTF | TGCAGCGTTGCGCAGGGTGGAAACTCAGGCGGCTACACCTTC
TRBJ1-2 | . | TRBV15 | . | CATSSPDRNYGYTF | TGTGCCACCAGCAGTCCAGACAGAAACTATGGCTACACCTTC
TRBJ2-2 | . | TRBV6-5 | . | CASRGQRTGELFF | TGTGCCAGCAGGGGACAACGCACCGGGGAGCTGTTTTTT
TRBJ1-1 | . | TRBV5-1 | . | CASSLSLDTEAFF | TGCGCCAGCAGCTTGTCCCTCGACACTGAAGCTTTCTTT
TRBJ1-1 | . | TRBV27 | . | CASSSGNTEAFF | TGTGCCAGCAGTTCAGGGAACACTGAAGCTTTCTTT
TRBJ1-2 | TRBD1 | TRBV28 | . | CASSPGQGGYGYTF | TGTGCCAGCAGCCCCGGACAGGGCGGCTATGGCTACACCTTC
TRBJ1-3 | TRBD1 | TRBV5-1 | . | CASSLGDRGNTIYF | TGCGCCAGCAGCTTGGGGGACAGAGGAAACACCATATATTTT
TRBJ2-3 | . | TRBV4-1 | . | CASSHPSTDTQYF | TGCGCCAGCAGCCATCCTAGCACAGATACGCAGTATTTT
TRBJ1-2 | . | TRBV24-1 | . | CATSPTWGDGYTF | TGTGCCACCAGTCCGACCTGGGGGGATGGCTACACCTTC
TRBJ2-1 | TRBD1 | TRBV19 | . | CASSYGTGKNEQFF | TGTGCCAGTAGCTACGGGACAGGGAAAAATGAGCAGTTCTTC
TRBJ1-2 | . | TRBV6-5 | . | CASSYGRLRGGYTF | TGTGCCAGCAGTTACGGGCGTCTCCGAGGGGGCTACACCTTC
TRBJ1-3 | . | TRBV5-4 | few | CASSYTGSGNTIYF | TGTGCCAGCAGCTACACAGGGAGTGGAAACACCATATATTTT
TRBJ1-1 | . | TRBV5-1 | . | CASSEQGNTEAFF | TGCGCCAGCAGTGAACAGGGGAACACTGAAGCTTTCTTT
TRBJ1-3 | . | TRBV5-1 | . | CASSLNSNPGNTIYF | TGCGCCAGCAGCTTGAACAGTAATCCCGGAAACACCATATATTTT
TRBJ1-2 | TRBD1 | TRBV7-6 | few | CASSLARRDRVPGYTF | TGTGCCAGCAGCTTAGCTCGAAGGGACAGGGTACCGGGCTACACCTTC
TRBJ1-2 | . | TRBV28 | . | CASSFSGGYGYTF | TGTGCCAGCAGTTTTTCGGGGGGCTATGGCTACACCTTC
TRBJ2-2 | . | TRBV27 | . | CASSLVRKTGELFF | TGTGCCAGCAGTTTAGTGCGAAAGACCGGGGAGCTGTTTTTT
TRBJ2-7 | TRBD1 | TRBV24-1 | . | CATSDSRQGARNEQYF | TGTGCCACCAGTGATAGCAGGCAGGGGGCCCGAAACGAGCAGTACTTC
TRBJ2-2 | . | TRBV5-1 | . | CASSLEGTGLLFF | TGCGCCAGCAGCTTGGAAGGTACAGGGTTGCTGTTTTTT
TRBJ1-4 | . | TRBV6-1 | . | CASSENLRGEKLFF | TGTGCCAGCAGTGAAAACCTCAGGGGAGAAAAACTGTTTTTT
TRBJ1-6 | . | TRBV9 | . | CASSVEGGNSPLHF | TGTGCCAGCAGCGTAGAGGGAGGGAATTCACCCCTCCACTTT
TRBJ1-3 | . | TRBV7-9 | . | CATQGSTGNTIYF | TGTGCCACTCAGGGCAGCACCGGAAACACCATATATTTT
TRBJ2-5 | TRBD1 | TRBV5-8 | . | CASSLGQGRGYETQYF | TGTGCCAGCAGCTTGGGACAGGGCCGAGGGTATGAGACCCAGTACTTC
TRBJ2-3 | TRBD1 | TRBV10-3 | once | CAISGGQASTDTQYF | TGTGCCATCAGTGGGGGACAGGCTAGCACAGATACGCAGTATTTT
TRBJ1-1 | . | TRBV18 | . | CASSSGMNTEAFF | TGTGCCAGCTCCTCGGGGATGAACACTGAAGCTTTCTTT
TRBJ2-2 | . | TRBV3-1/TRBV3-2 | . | CASSQPVNTGELFF | TGTGCCAGCAGCCAGCCGGTGAACACCGGGGAGCTGTTTTTT
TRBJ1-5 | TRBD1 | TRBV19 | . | CASSGTGSNQPQHF | TGTGCCAGTAGCGGGACAGGGAGCAATCAGCCCCAGCATTTT
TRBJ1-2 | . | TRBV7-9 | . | CASSLLLDRNYGYTF | TGTGCCAGCAGCCTGCTCCTCGACAGAAACTATGGCTACACCTTC
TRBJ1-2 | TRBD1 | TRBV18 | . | CASSPPGGGDGGYTF | TGTGCCAGCTCACCTCCTGGAGGGGGCGACGGTGGCTACACCTTC
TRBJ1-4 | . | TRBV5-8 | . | CASSSGEKLFF | TGTGCCAGCAGCTCCGGTGAAAAACTGTTTTTT
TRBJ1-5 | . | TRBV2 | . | CASSPPGHNSNQPQHF | TGTGCCAGCAGTCCTCCGGGACACAATAGCAATCAGCCCCAGCATTTT
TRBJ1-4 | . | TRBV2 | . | CASRVQAQEKLFF | TGTGCCAGCAGGGTACAGGCACAAGAAAAACTGTTTTTT
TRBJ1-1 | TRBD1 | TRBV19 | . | CASSIAGGIMNTEAFF | TGTGCCAGTAGTATCGCAGGGGGGATAATGAACACTGAAGCTTTCTTT
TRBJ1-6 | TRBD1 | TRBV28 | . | CASRTGLLNSPLHF | TGTGCCAGCAGGACAGGGCTTTTAAATTCACCCCTCCACTTT
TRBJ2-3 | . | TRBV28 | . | CASGVPGTDTQYF | TGTGCCAGCGGCGTCCCGGGAACAGATACGCAGTATTTT
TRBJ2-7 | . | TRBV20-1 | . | CSARAGSEQYF | TGCAGTGCCCGAGCTGGTTCCGAGCAGTACTTC
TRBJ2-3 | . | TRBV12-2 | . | CASRLASVIVRLAGGPSPDTQYF | TGTGCAAGTCGCTTAGCCTCGGTTATAGTTCGGCTAGCGGGGGGGCCTTCCCCAGATACGCAGTATTTT
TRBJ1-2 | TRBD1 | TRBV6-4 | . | CASSRQGSYGYTF | TGTGCCAGCAGCAGACAGGGGTCCTATGGCTACACCTTC
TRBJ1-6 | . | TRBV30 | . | CAWRGLGSSYNSPLHF | TGTGCCTGGAGGGGCCTGGGGAGCTCCTATAATTCACCCCTCCACTTT
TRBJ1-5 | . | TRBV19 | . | CASRGEEGRQPQHF | TGTGCCAGTAGAGGGGAAGAAGGACGTCAGCCCCAGCATTTT
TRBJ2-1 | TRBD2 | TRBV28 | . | CASSYEAGTSGDDEQFF | TGTGCCAGCAGTTATGAAGCCGGGACTAGCGGGGACGATGAGCAGTTCTTC
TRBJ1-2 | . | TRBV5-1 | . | CASSLAGQNSNYGYTF | TGCGCCAGCAGCTTGGCAGGACAGAACTCTAACTATGGCTACACCTTC
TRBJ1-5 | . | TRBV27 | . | CASSPRFGQANSNQPQHF | TGTGCCAGCAGCCCAAGATTTGGGCAGGCGAATAGCAATCAGCCCCAGCATTTT
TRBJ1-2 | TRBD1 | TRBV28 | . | CASSIQGLYTF | TGTGCCAGCAGTATACAGGGGCTCTACACCTTC
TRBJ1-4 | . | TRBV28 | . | CASSKDKYEKLFF | TGTGCCAGCAGTAAAGACAAATACGAAAAACTGTTTTTT
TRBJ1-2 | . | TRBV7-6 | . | CASSLRPGTNYGYTF | TGTGCCAGCAGCTTAAGGCCAGGGACTAACTATGGCTACACCTTC
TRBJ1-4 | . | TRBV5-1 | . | CASSLGAEKRPGKLFF | TGCGCCAGCAGCTTGGGCGCGGAAAAACGCCCTGGAAAACTGTTTTTT
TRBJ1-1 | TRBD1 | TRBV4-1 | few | CASSHDRTGEAFF | TGCGCCAGCAGCCACGACCGGACAGGAGAAGCTTTCTTT
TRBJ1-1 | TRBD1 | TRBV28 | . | CASSSTGVGAFF | TGTGCCAGCAGTTCCACAGGGGTGGGGGCTTTCTTT
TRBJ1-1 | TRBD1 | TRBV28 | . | CASSFLGQGANTEAFF | TGTGCCAGCAGTTTTCTGGGACAGGGGGCCAACACTGAAGCTTTCTTT